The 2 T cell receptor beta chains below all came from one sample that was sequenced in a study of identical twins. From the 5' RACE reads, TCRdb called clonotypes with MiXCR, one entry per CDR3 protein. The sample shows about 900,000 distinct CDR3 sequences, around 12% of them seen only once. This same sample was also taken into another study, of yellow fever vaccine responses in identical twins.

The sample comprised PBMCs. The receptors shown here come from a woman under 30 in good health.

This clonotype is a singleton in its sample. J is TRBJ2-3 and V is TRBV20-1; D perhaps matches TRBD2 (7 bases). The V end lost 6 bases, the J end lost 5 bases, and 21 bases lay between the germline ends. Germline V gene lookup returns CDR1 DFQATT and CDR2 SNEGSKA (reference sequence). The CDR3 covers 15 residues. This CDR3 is CSALRVAGALDTQYF. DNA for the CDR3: TGCAGTGCGCTTCGGGTGGCGGGGGCTTTAGATACGCAGTATTTT.

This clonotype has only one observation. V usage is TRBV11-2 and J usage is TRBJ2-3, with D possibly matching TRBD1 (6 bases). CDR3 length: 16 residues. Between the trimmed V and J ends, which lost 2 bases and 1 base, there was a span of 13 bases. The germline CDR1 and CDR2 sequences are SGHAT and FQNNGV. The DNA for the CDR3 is TGTGCCAGCAGCTTATACAGGGTAATCCGCACAGATACGCAGTATTTT. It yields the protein CASSLYRVIRTDTQYF.